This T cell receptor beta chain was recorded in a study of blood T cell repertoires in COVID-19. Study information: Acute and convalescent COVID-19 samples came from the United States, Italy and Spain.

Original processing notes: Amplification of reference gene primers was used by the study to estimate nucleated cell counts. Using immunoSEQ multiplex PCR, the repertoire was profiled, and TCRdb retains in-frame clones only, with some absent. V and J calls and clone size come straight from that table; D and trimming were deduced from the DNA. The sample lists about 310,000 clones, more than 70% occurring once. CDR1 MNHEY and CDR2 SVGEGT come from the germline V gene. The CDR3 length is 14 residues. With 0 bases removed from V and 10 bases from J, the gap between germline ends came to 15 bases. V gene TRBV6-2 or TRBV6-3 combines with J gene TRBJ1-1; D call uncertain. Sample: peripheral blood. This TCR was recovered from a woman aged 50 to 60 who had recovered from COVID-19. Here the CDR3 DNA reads TGTGCCAGCAGTTACTCGGGAGGCATCTGGGGAGCTTTCTTT. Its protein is CASSYSGGIWGAFF.